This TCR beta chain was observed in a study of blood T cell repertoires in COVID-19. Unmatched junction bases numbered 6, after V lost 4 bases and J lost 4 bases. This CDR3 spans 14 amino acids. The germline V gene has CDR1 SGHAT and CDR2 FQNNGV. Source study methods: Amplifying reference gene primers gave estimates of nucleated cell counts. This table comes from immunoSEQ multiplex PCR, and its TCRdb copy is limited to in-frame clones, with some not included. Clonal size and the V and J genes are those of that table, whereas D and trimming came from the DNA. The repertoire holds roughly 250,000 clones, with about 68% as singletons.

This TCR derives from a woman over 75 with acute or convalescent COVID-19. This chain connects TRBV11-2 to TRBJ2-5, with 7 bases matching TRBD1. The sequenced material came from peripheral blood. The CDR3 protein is CASSSQGSSETQYF. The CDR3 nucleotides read TGTGCCAGCAGCTCACAGGGGTCCTCAGAGACCCAGTACTTC.